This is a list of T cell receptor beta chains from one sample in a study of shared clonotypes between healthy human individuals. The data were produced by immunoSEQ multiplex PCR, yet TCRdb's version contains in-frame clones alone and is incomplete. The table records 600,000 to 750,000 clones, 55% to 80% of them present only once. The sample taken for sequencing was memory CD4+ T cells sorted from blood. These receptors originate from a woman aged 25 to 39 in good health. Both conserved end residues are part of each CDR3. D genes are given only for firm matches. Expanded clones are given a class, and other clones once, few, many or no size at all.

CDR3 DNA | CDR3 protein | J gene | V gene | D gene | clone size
TGTGCCAGCAGCTTATTTCGTATAAGGCATGACACCGGGGAGCTGTTTTTT | CASSLFRIRHDTGELFF | TRBJ2-2 | TRBV7-8 | . | .
TGTGCCAGCAGCAAAGAGGGAACACCCTCCCAAGAGACCCAGTACTTC | CASSKEGTPSQETQYF | TRBJ2-5 | TRBV21-1 | . | many
TGTGCCAGCAGCTTAGGCGGAGTTGGCAATGAGCAGTTCTTC | CASSLGGVGNEQFF | TRBJ2-1 | TRBV7-9 | . | .
TGTGCCAGCAGCTGGGAACAGGGGAATGGTGAAGCTTTCTTT | CASSWEQGNGEAFF | TRBJ1-1 | TRBV5-5 | TRBD1 | .
TGCGCCAGCAGCCAACCAGGGAGCAATCAGCCCCAGCATTTT | CASSQPGSNQPQHF | TRBJ1-5 | TRBV4-1 | . | .
TGCGCCAGCAGCCAAGCGTTACGGTTGTGGGAGACCCAGTACTTC | CASSQALRLWETQYF | TRBJ2-5 | TRBV4-1 | . | .
TGCGCCAGCAGCTTGGCAGGGATGAGTACCGGGGAGCTGTTTTTT | CASSLAGMSTGELFF | TRBJ2-2 | TRBV5-1 | . | .
TGTGCCAGCAGTACTGGAGATGAAAAACTGTTTTTT | CASSTGDEKLFF | TRBJ1-4 | TRBV6-5 | . | few
TGTGCCAGCCAGGGACAGGTTAACAATGAGCAGTTCTTC | CASQGQVNNEQFF | TRBJ2-1 | TRBV19 | TRBD1 | .
TGCGCCAGCCAAGCCGGGACTAGCGGCACCTACGAGCAGTACTTC | CASQAGTSGTYEQYF | TRBJ2-7 | TRBV10-1 | TRBD2 | .
TGTGCCAAGGTAGGGACAGTGGATGAAAAACTGTTTTTT | CAKVGTVDEKLFF | TRBJ1-4 | TRBV13 | TRBD1 | .
TGTGCCAGCTCACCCGTGACTAGCGTCAACACAGATACGCAGTATTTT | CASSPVTSVNTDTQYF | TRBJ2-3 | TRBV18 | TRBD2 | .
TGCGCCAGCAGCTCCGGGACAATGTACAATGAGCAGTTCTTC | CASSSGTMYNEQFF | TRBJ2-1 | TRBV5-1 | . | few
TGTGCCAGCAGCTTCACCGGGACGTCTAGCAATCAGCCCCAGCATTTT | CASSFTGTSSNQPQHF | TRBJ1-5 | TRBV7-3 | . | .
TGTGCCACCAGCAGAGGTCAGGGAAGTCAGCCCCAGCATTTT | CATSRGQGSQPQHF | TRBJ1-5 | TRBV15 | . | .
TGCGCCAGCAGCTTGGCGGGACTAGGGAACAATGAGCAGTTCTTC | CASSLAGLGNNEQFF | TRBJ2-1 | TRBV5-1 | TRBD2 | .
TGTGCCAGCAGTTTGCCGGGAGGGCCGTACGAGCAGTACTTC | CASSLPGGPYEQYF | TRBJ2-7 | TRBV28 | TRBD2 | once
TGTGCCAGCATGCGGTCCTCTGGGCAGCCCCAGCATTTT | CASMRSSGQPQHF | TRBJ1-5 | TRBV6-6 | . | .
TGTGCCAGCAGTTACTCCGGGACAGGGCTTCACGAGCAGTACTTC | CASSYSGTGLHEQYF | TRBJ2-7 | TRBV6-5 | TRBD1 | .
TGTGCCAGTAGAACGACTAGCCCAAGGGTGCAGTTCTTC | CASRTTSPRVQFF | TRBJ2-1 | TRBV19 | TRBD2 | .
TGTGCCAGCAGTGAAAACAGAGCAACTAATGAAAAACTGTTTTTT | CASSENRATNEKLFF | TRBJ1-4 | TRBV6-1 | . | once
TGTGCCAGCTCCCAAGAGACCCAGTACTTC | CASSQETQYF | TRBJ2-5 | TRBV18 | . | .
TGTGCCAGCAGTCCTATTGACACTGAAGCTTTCTTT | CASSPIDTEAFF | TRBJ1-1 | TRBV28 | . | .
TGTGCCTGGAGGATGCCGGGGACAGGGAACACCGGGGAGCTGTTTTTT | CAWRMPGTGNTGELFF | TRBJ2-2 | TRBV30 | TRBD1 | .
TGTGCCAGCAGCCTGGGACAAGGGTCGTTCTATGGCTACACCTTC | CASSLGQGSFYGYTF | TRBJ1-2 | TRBV7-8 | . | .
TGTGCCAGCAGAACCACGAGGGGACTAGCGGGAGGCGGAGAGTTCTTC | CASRTTRGLAGGGEFF | TRBJ2-1 | TRBV27 | TRBD2 | .
TGCGCCAGCAGCACCGACAGTCAGGTGACTGAAGCTTTCTTT | CASSTDSQVTEAFF | TRBJ1-1 | TRBV5-1 | . | .
TGTGCCAGCAGTTTTCAGGGGGACACTGAAGCTTTCTTT | CASSFQGDTEAFF | TRBJ1-1 | TRBV6-1 | TRBD1 | .
TGTGCCAGCAAATTAAAGACAGGGGGCCACTATGGCTACACCTTC | CASKLKTGGHYGYTF | TRBJ1-2 | TRBV2 | TRBD1 | .
TGCGCCAGCAGCTTCGGGACGGGGGGAGATACGCAGTATTTT | CASSFGTGGDTQYF | TRBJ2-3 | TRBV5-1 | TRBD2 | few
TGTGCCTGGAGTAGGATGGGACTAGTGACGAACTTC | CAWSRMGLVTNF | TRBJ2-4 | TRBV30 | TRBD2 | .
TGTGCCAGCAGCCAAGAGACGAACTCCCAGGCCTACAATGAGCAGTTCTTC | CASSQETNSQAYNEQFF | TRBJ2-1 | TRBV14 | . | few
TGCGCCAGCAGCTTGGGGCAGAGTGGCACAGATACGCAGTATTTT | CASSLGQSGTDTQYF | TRBJ2-3 | TRBV5-1 | . | few
TGTGCCAGCAGCTTAGATCCGGGGGTCTCCTACGAGCAGTACTTC | CASSLDPGVSYEQYF | TRBJ2-7 | TRBV11-2 | . | .
TGCGCCAGCAGAAACGAGGGACACCTGAACACTGAAGCTTTCTTT | CASRNEGHLNTEAFF | TRBJ1-1 | TRBV5-1 | . | .
TGTGCCAGCAGCCTCCGAAGGGCAGGAAGCTCTGGGGCCAACGTCCTGACTTTC | CASSLRRAGSSGANVLTF | TRBJ2-6 | TRBV14 | . | many
TGCGCCAGCAGTGACGGGACTAGCGGGAGTTTCTCCTACGAGCAGTACTTC | CASSDGTSGSFSYEQYF | TRBJ2-7 | TRBV10-1 | TRBD2 | .
TGTGCCAGCAGCTTAGCTAGCGGAGACTACGAGCAGTACTTC | CASSLASGDYEQYF | TRBJ2-7 | TRBV13 | TRBD2 | .
TGTGCCAGCAGTACTAGCGGGAGGGGTAACGAGCAGTACTTC | CASSTSGRGNEQYF | TRBJ2-7 | TRBV28 | TRBD2 | .
TGTGCCAGTAGTCCCCAAGGGACAGACGCCGCGAACACCGGGGAGCTGTTTTTT | CASSPQGTDAANTGELFF | TRBJ2-2 | TRBV19 | TRBD1 | .